The next 21 T cell receptor beta chains were all read from a single sample in a study of shared clonotypes between healthy human individuals. Profiled with immunoSEQ multiplex PCR; TCRdb holds only in-frame clones, not every one. Among hundreds of thousands of clones, almost 97% were seen once, and the ten largest hold under 0.06%. The sequenced sample consisted of naive CD4+ T cells sorted from blood. Subset: CD45RA+ positively selected. Receptors originate from a woman in her twenties or thirties in good health.

The rearrangement links TRBV28 to TRBJ2-7, with 9 bases matching TRBD1. The CDR3 is 14 amino acids. Losses at the gene ends were 5 bases for V and 5 bases for J; bases not matched to a gene: 7. Per germline, CDR1 MDHEN and CDR2 SYDVKM. The CDR3 DNA follows: TGTGCCAGCAGTCCGGACAGGGGATCAAACGAGCAGTACTTC. It is translated as CASSPDRGSNEQYF.

This chain connects TRBV5-1 to TRBJ2-1; 12 bases are shared with TRBD2. Germline V CDR1 and CDR2: SGHRS, YFSETQ. Trimming took 4 bases from V and 12 from J; bases not matched to a gene: 11. This CDR3 contains 15 residues. The CDR3 protein is CASSETSGRPFRQFF. CDR3 sequence (DNA): TGCGCCAGCAGCGAAACTAGCGGGAGGCCCTTTCGGCAGTTCTTC.

This chain uses TRBV18 with TRBJ2-5; tentatively, D is TRBD1 (6 bases). Germline lookup yields CDR1 KGHSH and CDR2 LQKENI. The CDR3 has 16 residues. The ends were cut back, 3 bases at V and 5 bases at J, with 19 bases in the middle. CDR3 protein: CASSPTGTRSLETQYF. In DNA form, the CDR3 reads TGTGCCAGCTCACCGACCGGGACAAGGAGTCTGGAGACCCAGTACTTC.

The gene calls are TRBV5-4 and TRBJ2-3; 11 bases are shared with TRBD1. Germline CDR1 is SGHNT and CDR2 is YYREEE (reference sequence). This CDR3 contains 12 residues. V dropped 9 bases and J dropped 8; count of bases not matched to a gene: 5. In DNA form, the CDR3 reads TGTGCCATGGGACAGGGGGGTGGTACGCAGTATTTT. It is translated as CAMGQGGGTQYF.

V and J are TRBV14 and TRBJ2-2; 10 bases are a match to TRBD2. V trimming: 4 bases; J trimming: 6 bases; junction bases outside the gene matches: 8. Germline V lookup: CDR1 SGHDN, CDR2 FVKESK. The CDR3 totals 16 residues. The CDR3 region has the DNA TGTGCCAGCAGCCCCAGGAGGACTAGCGGCCCCGGGGAGCTGTTTTTT. Its protein is CASSPRRTSGPGELFF.

The chain employs TRBV7-3 and TRBJ2-3, with 8 bases matching TRBD2. CDR1 and CDR2 (germline): SGHTA, FQGTGA. The CDR3 loop spans 19 amino acids. With V trimmed by 2 bases and J by 3 bases, 16 bases remained unmatched. CDR3 DNA: TGTGCCAGCAGCTTACACGGAGGCTTTTCGGGAGGGCGGACAGATACGCAGTATTTT. Amino acid sequence: CASSLHGGFSGGRTDTQYF.

The V call is TRBV25-1, the J call TRBJ2-7, with 9 bases lining up with TRBD2. The CDR3 runs to 16 residues. V gave up 3 bases and J gave up 1 base; unmatched junction bases: 7. Germline V gene data show CDR1 as MGHDK and CDR2 as SYGVNS. In DNA form, the CDR3 reads TGTGCCAGCAGTGACCGTGGAAGCGGGAGGTCCTACGAGCAGTACTTC. Its translation: CASSDRGSGRSYEQYF.

The chain uses TRBV5-1 and TRBJ1-3; D possibly corresponds to TRBD1 (5 bases). Per germline, CDR1 SGHRS and CDR2 YFSETQ. Trimming took off 0 bases at V and 4 bases at J, with 5 bases between the two ends. This CDR3 comprises 13 residues. The CDR3 nucleotides read TGCGCCAGCAGCTTGGAGGGGGGAAACACCATATATTTT. Its translation is CASSLEGGNTIYF.

The CDR3 is CASSSAMAGSYEQYF. CDR3 sequence (DNA): TGTGCCAGCAGCTCAGCGATGGCAGGGTCCTACGAGCAGTACTTC. The chain couples TRBV11-2 to TRBJ2-7; the D gene is possibly TRBD1 (5 bases). This CDR3 spans 15 amino acids. Germline V gene sequence: CDR1 SGHAT, CDR2 FQNNGV. Trimming took 4 bases from V and 1 from J, leaving 14 bases between them.

V usage is TRBV2 and J usage is TRBJ2-5; a weak D match, TRBD1 (6 bases). CDR1 SNHLY and CDR2 FYNNEI come from the germline V gene. This CDR3 contains 14 residues. With 6 bases removed from V and 2 bases from J, the gap between germline ends came to 13 bases. The CDR3 sequence is CASSGQTPQETQYF. The CDR3 bases are TGTGCCAGCAGCGGACAGACGCCGCAAGAGACCCAGTACTTC.

CDR3 in DNA: TGTGCCAGATCGACTCGGGGAGGGGACACCAAGACCCAGTACTTC. Its translation: CARSTRGGDTKTQYF. The V and J genes are TRBV21-1 and TRBJ2-5; TRBD2 was called by the table and not checked on the DNA. TRBV21-1 is marked as a pseudogene. The CDR3 contains 15 residues.

The genes are TRBV5-1 and TRBJ2-5, with D maybe TRBD1 (6 bases). This CDR3 has 13 amino acids. The germline V gene encodes CDR1 SGHRS and CDR2 YFSETQ. V was pared by 7 bases and J by 3 bases, with 13 bases between. The chain's CDR3 is CASRWDIKETQYF. CDR3 in DNA: TGCGCCAGCCGATGGGACATTAAAGAGACCCAGTACTTC.

This rearrangement joins TRBV6-5 to TRBJ2-2, with 12 bases lining up with TRBD2. CDR1 and CDR2 (germline): MNHEY, SVGAGI. This CDR3 contains 16 residues. V shed 4 bases and J 5 bases; nucleotides not matched to a gene: 5. The CDR3, as DNA: TGTGCCAGCAGTTGGGGCCTAGCGGGAGGGACCGGGGAGCTGTTTTTT. It codes for CASSWGLAGGTGELFF.

The CDR3 sequence is CASSWSHKSSYEQYF. The CDR3, as DNA: TGTGCCAGCAGCTGGTCCCACAAGAGCTCCTACGAGCAGTACTTC. The chain is built from TRBV7-9 and TRBJ2-7; D is unclear. Looked up from germline, CDR1 is SEHNR and CDR2 is FQNEAQ (reference sequence). Deletions cut 4 bases from V and 0 bases from J, with 13 bases between. This CDR3 region has 15 residues.

The chain is built from TRBV28 and TRBJ2-4; weak D call: TRBD2 (5 bases). CDR3 size: 16 residues. Trimming took off 2 bases at V and 1 base at J, with 12 bases between the two ends. The germline CDR1 and CDR2 sequences are MDHEN and SYDVKM. The CDR3 nucleotides are TGTGCCAGCAGTTTAACCGTCCAGCGGGCCAAAAACATTCAGTACTTC. It codes for CASSLTVQRAKNIQYF.

The V gene is TRBV18, the J gene TRBJ2-7, with 9 bases matching TRBD1. This CDR3 is 15 amino acids long. V shed 5 bases and J 5 bases; nucleotides not matched to a gene: 10. Germline values: CDR1 KGHSH, CDR2 LQKENI. DNA for the CDR3: TGTGCCAGCTCAAACCCCGGGGGACAGGGCGACGAGCAGTACTTC. Its protein product is CASSNPGGQGDEQYF.

The chain recombines TRBV18 with TRBJ2-5; possible D gene TRBD1, 6 bases. Germline CDR1 KGHSH, CDR2 LQKENI. CDR3 length: 14 amino acids. V was shortened by 3 bases and J by 2 bases, with 10 bases between the two germline ends. The CDR3 DNA sequence: TGTGCCAGCTCACCCAGGACAGCACAAGAGACCCAGTACTTC. Translated, it gives CASSPRTAQETQYF.

J is TRBJ2-7 and V is TRBV29-1; no firm D call. Trimming removed 0 bases at V and 6 bases at J, with 15 bases between. The CDR3 runs 14 residues. The germline V gene encodes CDR1 SQVTM and CDR2 ANQGSEA. CDR3 nucleotide sequence: TGCAGCGTTGAAGAACGCTTCGGAGAAACCGAGCAGTACTTC. Translated, it gives CSVEERFGETEQYF.

V usage is TRBV28 and J usage is TRBJ2-7; 9 nucleotides align to TRBD1. Germline CDR1 is MDHEN and CDR2 is SYDVKM. There are 14 residues in the CDR3. J lost 6 bases, V lost 4 bases, and 7 bases had no gene match. CDR3 DNA sequence: TGTGCCAGCAGTTCCCCACAGGGGGCGGTCGAGCAGTACTTC. Translated, it gives CASSSPQGAVEQYF.

This clone was recorded once. The chain has TRBV27 and TRBJ2-7; TRBD2 is a possible D gene (6 bases). Germline CDR1 is MNHEY and CDR2 is SMNVEV (reference sequence). This CDR3 is 15 amino acids long. With 11 bases removed from V and 5 bases from J, the gap between germline ends came to 25 bases. DNA for the CDR3: TGTGCCGCCACTCGGTTTCTGACTAGTTCGCACGAGCAGTACTTC. It yields the protein CAATRFLTSSHEQYF.

This chain uses TRBV7-9 with TRBJ2-5; 10 bases line up with TRBD2. Germline trimming cut 4 bases from V and 0 bases from J; bases unmatched to any gene: 5. The CDR3 runs to 16 residues. Germline values: CDR1 SEHNR, CDR2 FQNEAQ (reference sequence). As DNA, the CDR3 is TGTGCCAGCAGCTACGGACTAGCGGAGAACCAAGAGACCCAGTACTTC. Translation: CASSYGLAENQETQYF.